The rows below give T cell receptor beta chains drawn from one sample of a study of blood T cell repertoires in COVID-19. Sequencing was performed with immunoSEQ multiplex PCR; in TCRdb, only in-frame clones are kept and a portion is missing. Among around 200,000 clones listed, about 86% were seen once. The sample consisted of PBMCs or T cells enriched from blood (not recorded which). These receptors were collected from a young woman who had been exposed to COVID-19. Each CDR3 is given with its conserved first and last residue. The D gene is left open where the match is weak. Expanded clones are given a class, and other clones once, few, many or no size at all.

d_call clone_size j_call v_call cdr3_aa cdr3_nt
. . TRBJ1-6 TRBV6-6 CASTHYDSPLHF TGTGCCAGCACCCACTACGATTCACCCCTCCACTTT
TRBD1 . TRBJ1-1 TRBV3-1/TRBV3-2 CASSQGQGETEAFF TGTGCCAGCAGCCAAGGACAGGGCGAGACTGAAGCTTTCTTT
TRBD2 . TRBJ2-1 TRBV6-5 CASSSRLAGDYNEQFF TGTGCCAGCAGTTCCCGACTAGCGGGGGACTACAATGAGCAGTTCTTC
TRBD1 . TRBJ2-7 TRBV7-2 CASRRLGGQANYEQYF TGTGCCAGCAGGCGCCTCGGGGGACAGGCGAACTACGAGCAGTACTTC
TRBD1 . TRBJ1-6 TRBV19 CASSIGGQGYSPLHF TGTGCCAGTAGTATAGGTGGACAGGGATATTCACCCCTCCACTTT
. . TRBJ1-2 TRBV5-1 CASSLGTYGYTF TGCGCCAGCAGCTTAGGGACATATGGCTACACCTTC
. . TRBJ1-3 TRBV7-9 CASSLTGTGNTIYF TGTGCCAGCAGCTTGACAGGTACTGGAAACACCATATATTTT
. once TRBJ1-1 TRBV20-1 CSASDQGYGTEAFF TGCAGTGCTAGTGATCAGGGGTATGGCACTGAAGCTTTCTTT
. . TRBJ2-2 TRBV3-1/TRBV3-2 CASSRGGGNTGELFF TGTGCCAGCAGCCGGGGGGGCGGCAACACCGGGGAGCTGTTTTTT
. . TRBJ2-5 TRBV5-1 CASSPGVQETQYF TGCGCCAGCAGCCCAGGGGTCCAAGAGACCCAGTACTTC
TRBD1 . TRBJ1-6 TRBV3-1/TRBV3-2 CASSRRDSYNSPLHF TGTGCCAGCAGCCGAAGGGACAGTTATAATTCACCCCTCCACTTT
. . TRBJ1-3 TRBV27 CASSLSRAGNTIYF TGTGCCAGCAGTTTATCCAGGGCTGGAAACACCATATATTTT
. . TRBJ1-2 TRBV5-1 CASSLGARDYGYTF TGCGCCAGCAGCTTGGGAGCGCGGGACTATGGCTACACCTTC
. . TRBJ1-1 TRBV3-1/TRBV3-2 CASSQGGTYTEAFF TGTGCCAGCAGCCAAGGGGGCACCTACACTGAAGCTTTCTTT
TRBD2 . TRBJ2-5 TRBV10-1 CASSEGTSGGETQYF TGCGCCAGCAGTGAGGGGACTAGCGGGGGAGAGACCCAGTACTTC
TRBD2 . TRBJ2-1 TRBV30 CAWSLAGLSYNEQFF TGTGCCTGGAGCCTAGCGGGTTTGAGCTACAATGAGCAGTTCTTC
. . TRBJ1-2 TRBV19 CASTLSYGYTF TGTGCCAGTACACTTAGCTATGGCTACACCTTC
TRBD2 once TRBJ2-3 TRBV10-1 CASGTSGGRTDTQYF TGCGCCAGCGGGACTAGCGGGGGGCGCACAGATACGCAGTATTTT
TRBD2 . TRBJ2-2 TRBV7-3 CASSLSAERGGELFF TGTGCCAGCAGCTTAAGCGCGGAGCGGGGCGGGGAGCTGTTTTTT
. many TRBJ1-1 TRBV12-3/TRBV12-4 CASSVDPGEKAFF TGTGCCAGCAGTGTCGACCCCGGGGAGAAAGCTTTCTTT
. . TRBJ1-3 TRBV2 CASTIQGTRNTIYF TGTGCCAGCACTATCCAGGGTACGAGAAACACCATATATTTT
. . TRBJ2-7 TRBV3-1/TRBV3-2 CASSQEVVGERYF TGTGCCAGCAGCCAAGAGGTGGTTGGAGAGCGGTACTTC
TRBD1 . TRBJ1-2 TRBV5-5 CASSLETGFSRIYGYTF TGTGCCAGCAGCTTAGAGACAGGGTTTTCGAGGATTTATGGCTACACCTTC
. . TRBJ1-5 TRBV5-5 CASSFGAVSNQPQHF TGTGCCAGCAGCTTTGGGGCAGTTAGCAATCAGCCCCAGCATTTT
. . TRBJ1-2 TRBV1 CTSSQAVAEFGYGYTF TGCACCAGCAGCCAAGCGGTGGCGGAGTTTGGCTATGGCTACACCTTC
. . TRBJ2-2 TRBV24-1 CARPPRGNTGELFF TGTGCCCGGCCGCCCCGGGGGAACACCGGGGAGCTGTTTTTT
. . TRBJ1-5 TRBV5-6 CASSLFRGNQPQHF TGTGCCAGCAGCTTGTTTCGGGGCAATCAGCCCCAGCATTTT
. . TRBJ1-4 TRBV3-1/TRBV3-2 CASSQDVQGQWGNEKLFF TGTGCCAGCAGCCAAGATGTGCAGGGGCAGTGGGGTAATGAAAAACTGTTTTTT
TRBD1 . TRBJ1-2 TRBV19 CASGVWDSYYGYTF TGTGCCAGTGGGGTCTGGGACAGCTACTATGGCTACACCTTC
TRBD2 . TRBJ2-3 TRBV28 CASSSYTSEGTDTQYF TGTGCCAGCAGTTCCTACACTAGCGAGGGCACAGATACGCAGTATTTT
. once TRBJ2-7 TRBV6-5 CASSSVGRGVYEQYF TGTGCCAGCAGTTCGGTGGGCAGGGGAGTGTACGAGCAGTACTTC
TRBD1 . TRBJ1-1 TRBV11-1 CASSTLPTGKYAEAFF TGTGCCAGCAGCACTTTACCGACAGGGAAGTACGCTGAAGCTTTCTTT
. . TRBJ1-1 TRBV19 CASSTEALKSKAFF TGTGCCAGTAGTACGGAGGCCCTTAAGAGTAAAGCTTTCTTT
TRBD2 . TRBJ2-3 TRBV24-1 CATSGSTGGWTDTQYF TGTGCCACCAGTGGGTCAACGGGGGGATGGACAGATACGCAGTATTTT
TRBD1 . TRBJ1-4 TRBV27 CASSLSDRGEKLFF TGTGCCAGCAGTTTATCGGACAGGGGTGAAAAACTGTTTTTT
TRBD1 . TRBJ1-2 TRBV28 CASSSQGVAYNYGYTF TGTGCCAGCAGTTCCCAGGGGGTAGCATATAACTATGGCTACACCTTC
TRBD1 . TRBJ1-4 TRBV7-7 CASSQIPGTGGKKLFF TGTGCCAGCAGCCAAATCCCCGGGACAGGGGGCAAAAAACTGTTTTTT
. . TRBJ1-1 TRBV19 CASSIRGGNTEAFF TGTGCCAGTAGTATCCGGGGGGGGAACACTGAAGCTTTCTTT
. . TRBJ2-2 TRBV19 CASSLHGQGGSGELFF TGTGCCAGTAGTCTCCACGGACAGGGAGGGTCCGGGGAGCTGTTTTTT
. . TRBJ1-1 TRBV29-1 CSVDRGGINTEAFF TGCAGCGTTGACCGGGGGGGGATAAACACTGAAGCTTTCTTT
. . TRBJ1-6 TRBV3-1/TRBV3-2 CASSQTTGIYNSPLHF TGTGCCAGCAGCCAAACAACCGGGATCTATAATTCACCCCTCCACTTT
TRBD1 . TRBJ1-2 TRBV9 CASTLGTGVYGYTF TGTGCCAGCACACTGGGGACAGGTGTGTATGGCTACACCTTC
TRBD1 . TRBJ1-4 TRBV6-6 CASSYSARDSGEKLFF TGTGCCAGCAGTTACTCGGCCCGGGACAGTGGTGAAAAACTGTTTTTT
. once TRBJ1-3 TRBV6-5 CASSYSTGTTGNTIYF TGTGCCAGCAGTTACTCAACAGGGACGACGGGAAACACCATATATTTT
TRBD2 . TRBJ2-5 TRBV6-5 CASRPTTSLSETQYF TGTGCCAGCAGACCGACGACTAGCCTCTCAGAGACCCAGTACTTC
. . TRBJ1-3 TRBV9 CASSPGEGLGNTIYF TGTGCCAGCAGCCCGGGCGAGGGTCTTGGAAACACCATATATTTT
. . TRBJ2-2 TRBV7-6 CASRLEAQYTGELFF TGTGCCAGCAGACTAGAAGCACAGTACACCGGGGAGCTGTTTTTT
. . TRBJ1-5 TRBV19 CASSTDRRSNQPQHF TGTGCCAGTAGTACGGACAGAAGAAGCAATCAGCCCCAGCATTTT
TRBD1 . TRBJ2-2 TRBV7-7 CASSLGDRGTGELFF TGTGCTAGCAGCTTAGGGGACAGAGGTACCGGGGAGCTGTTTTTT
. . TRBJ1-3 TRBV29-1 CSVEESRNTIYF TGCAGCGTTGAAGAGAGTCGAAACACCATATATTTT
. few TRBJ2-7 TRBV2 CASESYEQYF TGTGCCAGCGAGTCCTACGAGCAGTACTTC
TRBD1 . TRBJ2-2 TRBV11-3 CASSVRQGLRTGELFF TGTGCCAGCAGCGTAAGACAGGGCTTGAGGACCGGGGAGCTGTTTTTT
. . TRBJ1-5 TRBV24-1 CATSDPTRGGNQPQHF TGTGCCACCAGTGATCCCACAAGGGGCGGCAATCAGCCCCAGCATTTT
TRBD1 . TRBJ2-7 TRBV2 CASSTQGASYEQYF TGTGCCAGCAGTACACAGGGGGCCTCCTACGAGCAGTACTTC
. . TRBJ2-3 TRBV5-1 CASGPGSYTDTQYF TGCGCCAGCGGCCCCGGGAGCTACACAGATACGCAGTATTTT
TRBD1 . TRBJ2-7 TRBV2 CAGETGGVGEQYF TGTGCCGGGGAGACAGGGGGAGTGGGCGAGCAGTACTTC
. . TRBJ1-2 TRBV5-1 CASSLAPGYGYTF TGCGCCAGCAGCTTGGCACCAGGGTATGGCTACACCTTC
TRBD1 . TRBJ2-2 TRBV4-1 CASSQAPGQGRAGTGELFF TGCGCCAGCAGCCAAGCCCCGGGACAGGGGCGTGCAGGGACCGGGGAGCTGTTTTTT